This T cell receptor (beta chain) was captured by sequencing in a study of blood T cells in healthy people across ages (dated by TCRdb to the mid-2010s). Turning to the overall study: In model experiments, template switching captured roughly one uniquely barcoded TCR beta cDNA molecule for every two T cells. Age-related changes in TCR beta repertoire diversity were measured in the study by deep sequencing normalized with unique cDNA molecular identifiers. The donors were split into four age groups: young (average around 17 years), middle-aged (about 40), aged (roughly 65) and long-lived (more than 80). Using the same blood draw, the study looked at two additional independent replicas of 1 million unique cDNA reads for two donors, one aged 18 to 30 and the other aged 80 or older. Study-level results and caveats: Observed TCR beta diversity correlated strongly with the percentage of naive T cells measured by flow cytometry. Compared with the aged group, more naive CD4+ T cells, fewer expanded clones and increased TCR diversity were shown by the long-lived group, suggesting age selection. Bulk unsorted PBMC profiling prevented conclusive comparison of naive and antigen-experienced compartments. Total diversity estimates from one million sequenced T cells were considered lower bounds and underestimates. Observed TCR beta diversity per million T cells fell roughly linearly with age, and a significant reduction was already apparent by age around 44. Because donor CMV infection status was unknown, age-related changes in expanded clonotypes were potentially confounded.

Via the germline V gene, CDR1 is MNHEY and CDR2 SVGEGT. After removal of 2 bases from V and 3 bases from J, the junction retains 20 bases not matched to a gene. The CDR3 contains 21 residues, cysteine and phenylalanine counted. The CDR3 DNA has 63 bases and is translated from base 1. Of note for this clonotype: The clone's antigen remains unknown. Base-call qualities are not available, and no considerably larger clone is one nucleotide away.

Libraries were constructed by 5' RACE. Data came from an Illumina HiSeq 2500. A second about 6 to 11 cycle PCR used a sample-barcoded 5' primer and a J-beta primer mix. Each TCR beta cDNA molecule received a unique molecular identifier from a template-switch 5' adaptor carrying 12 random nucleotides. Each sample yielded at least 3 million CDR3-containing paired-end reads. First-strand cDNA was synthesized from all RNA with the Mint cDNA synthesis kit, primed by a TRBC-specific oligonucleotide. Following uracil-DNA glycosylase treatment, all cDNA underwent a first 18-cycle PCR with the universal primers M1SS and BC2_uni_R. Concerning the study's data processing: For normalization, 1 million high-quality reads, each with a distinct molecular identifier, were randomly selected from each sample. Reads sharing molecular identifiers were discarded rather than binned into consensus sequences. MiTCR, run with a Q25 quality threshold and the strictest error-elimination algorithm, handled CDR3 identification, clonotype clustering and error correction. A nonparametric unseen species model using Euler transformation provided a lower-bound estimate of total TCR beta diversity. Using fastp trimming at Q25 and MiXCR clonotype assembly, TCRdb reanalyzed the public sequencing data and kept in-frame beta chains. A single entry per CDR3 protein holds the most common genes and DNA from its merged rows. The V and J calls were determined by TCRdb, not by the authors. Recorded for this sample are about 930,000 distinct CDR3 sequences; under 35% of them occurred a single time. Of the sample, around 9.6% falls within the top ten clones.

Donors were a few dozen systemically healthy Caucasian individuals from Russia aged about 6 to 100 years. Each donor gave roughly 11 milliliters of peripheral blood, drawn into EDTA-treated Vacutainer tubes. Ficoll-Paque density-gradient centrifugation was used to isolate PBMCs, with at least 6 million per sample. Total RNA, at least 6 micrograms per sample, was extracted from PBMCs with Trizol reagent. The percentages of naive CD45RAhigh/CD27high T cells were determined by flow cytometry on a PBMC aliquot from every donor. The data also belong to a second study, concerning T cells of mothers and their children. According to the second study: Nine systemically healthy Caucasian individuals, comprising three mothers and their six children, were included as donors. cDNA synthesis consumed the entire amount of extracted RNA, loaded at roughly 1.5 ug RNA in each 15 ul reaction. In the second PCR, the M1S primer introduced both the sample barcodes and 2-4 random nucleotides. Over 8 million TCR beta CDR3 reads came from each mother, compared with some 3 million reads from each child. Thymic selection shapes the output of TCR recombination in a similar way in related and unrelated pairs, and inherited differences have a minor effect. Related mother-child pairs always showed normalized repertoire overlap that was slightly higher than in unrelated mother-child pairs, though the difference was never significant. No persistent microchimeric T cell clones were found, with a detection sensitivity of approximately 110 clones per million clonotypes. To look for features that set related mother-child pairs apart from unrelated individuals, the researchers ran deep NGS to compare the TCR beta repertoires of mothers and children. The mean age was 40 +/- 4 years for the mothers and around 10 +/- 4 years for the children. After adapter ligation was performed with NEBNext reagents, the libraries were sequenced on an Illumina HiSeq 2000 with 100+100 nt paired-end reads. To avoid cross-contamination, the mother libraries and the child libraries were prepared a month apart and sequenced in separate runs. For each donor, somewhere between 500,000 and 2,000,000 distinct TCR beta clonotypes were identified. Naive TCR beta clonotypes were estimated from low-frequency clonotypes matched to each donor's FACS-determined naive share, without sorting.

The chain couples TRBV6-2 or TRBV6-3 to TRBJ1-4; 8 central bases correspond to TRBD1. The sequencing input was blood. The sequence came from a woman in her thirties or forties in good health. The CDR3 has the sequence CASSYTIISDRAADANEKLFF. The DNA sequence is given as TGTGCCAGCAGTTACACCATAATTTCGGACAGGGCGGCGGACGCTAATGAAAAACTGTTTTTT.